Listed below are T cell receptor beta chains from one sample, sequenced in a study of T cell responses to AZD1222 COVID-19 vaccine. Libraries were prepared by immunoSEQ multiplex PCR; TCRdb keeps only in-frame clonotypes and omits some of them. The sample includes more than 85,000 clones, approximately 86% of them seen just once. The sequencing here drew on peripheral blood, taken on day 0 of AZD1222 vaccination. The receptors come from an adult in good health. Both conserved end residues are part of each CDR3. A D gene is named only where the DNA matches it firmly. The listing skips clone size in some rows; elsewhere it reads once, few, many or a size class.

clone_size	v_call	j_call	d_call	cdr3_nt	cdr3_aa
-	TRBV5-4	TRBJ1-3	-	TGTGCCAGCAGCTCCCGGGGCCATGGAAACACCATATATTTT	CASSSRGHGNTIYF
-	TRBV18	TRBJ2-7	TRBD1	TGTGCCAGCTCTTACGGACAGGGGGTGGGCTACGAGCAGTACTTC	CASSYGQGVGYEQYF
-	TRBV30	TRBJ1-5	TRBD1	TGTGCCTGGAGTATCGGACAGGGGAGGAATCAGCCCCAGCATTTT	CAWSIGQGRNQPQHF
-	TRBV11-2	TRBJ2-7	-	TGTGCCAGCAGCTTAGATCACGGAGGGACCTACGAGCAGTACTTC	CASSLDHGGTYEQYF
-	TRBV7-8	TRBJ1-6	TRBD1	TGTGCCAGCAGCTTAACAACAGGGGTTTCACCCCTCCACTTT	CASSLTTGVSPLHF
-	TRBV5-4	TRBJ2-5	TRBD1	TGTGCCAGCAGCGGACAGGGCGGGACGGAGACCCAGTACTTC	CASSGQGGTETQYF
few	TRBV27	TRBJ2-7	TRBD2	TGTGCCAGCAGTTTACGGAAAAGGGGACTAGCGGGACCGAACTCCTACGAGCAGTACTTC	CASSLRKRGLAGPNSYEQYF
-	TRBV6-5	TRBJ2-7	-	TGTGCCAGCAGTAACTATCCGAGAGGGTACGAGCAGTACTTC	CASSNYPRGYEQYF
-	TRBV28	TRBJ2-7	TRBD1	TGTGCCAGCAGAAGGGACAGGTGGGGGAAAGGGCCTTACGAGCAGTACTTC	CASRRDRWGKGPYEQYF
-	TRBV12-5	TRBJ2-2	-	TGTGCTAGTGGGTTGGGGGGGCTGGACACCGGGGAGCTGTTTTTT	CASGLGGLDTGELFF
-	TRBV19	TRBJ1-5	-	TGTGCCAGTACCGGGACGAGGGGGCAGCCCCAGCATTTT	CASTGTRGQPQHF
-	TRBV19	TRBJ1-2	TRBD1	TGTGCCAGTAGTCCTCCTTGGGGACAGAACTATGGCTACACCTTC	CASSPPWGQNYGYTF
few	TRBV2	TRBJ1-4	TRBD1	TGTGCCAGCAGCGACAGGGGGTTAAATGAAAAACTGTTTTTT	CASSDRGLNEKLFF
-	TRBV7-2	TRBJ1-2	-	TGTGCCAGCAGCTTAGCGAGGGGAGGGAATGGCTACACCTTC	CASSLARGGNGYTF
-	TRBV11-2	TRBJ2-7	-	TGTGCCAGCAGCCCGGACGCGCGGGCGAGATGGTTCTACGAGCAGTACTTC	CASSPDARARWFYEQYF
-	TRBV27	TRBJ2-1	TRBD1	TGTGCCAGCACCTTAGGGCAGGGGGCGTGGGATGAGCAGTTCTTC	CASTLGQGAWDEQFF
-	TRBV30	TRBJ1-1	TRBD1	TGTGCCTGGAGTGTAAGGACAGGGGGAGTCGCTGAAGCTTTCTTT	CAWSVRTGGVAEAFF
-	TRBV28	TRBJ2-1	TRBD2	TGTGCCAGCAGAGAGACTAGCGGGAGTTTGAATGAGCAGTTCTTC	CASRETSGSLNEQFF
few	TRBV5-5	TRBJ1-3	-	TGTGCCAGCAGCTTGTCCGCTGGAAACACCATATATTTT	CASSLSAGNTIYF
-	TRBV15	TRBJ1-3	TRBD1	TGTGCCACCAGCACCGGACAGGGTCACTCTGGAAACACCATATATTTT	CATSTGQGHSGNTIYF
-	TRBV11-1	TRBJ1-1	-	TGTGCCAGCAGCCCTACCCCCGACGGGGAGACTGAAGCTTTCTTT	CASSPTPDGETEAFF
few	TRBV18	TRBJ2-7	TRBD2	TGTGCCAGCTCACCAGGACTAGCGGGAGGGATGGAGCAGTACTTC	CASSPGLAGGMEQYF
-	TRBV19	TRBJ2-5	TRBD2	TGTGCCAGTAGTGGGCCTCGGGGGGGCGAAGAGACCCAGTACTTC	CASSGPRGGEETQYF
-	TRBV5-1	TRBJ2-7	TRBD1	TGCGCCAGCAGCTTCGACGGACAGGTTGTCTCCTACGAGCAGTACTTC	CASSFDGQVVSYEQYF
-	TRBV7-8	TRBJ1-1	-	TGTGCCAGCAGCTGGCACATGAACACTGAAGCTTTCTTT	CASSWHMNTEAFF
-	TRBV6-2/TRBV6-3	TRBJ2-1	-	TGTGCCAGCAGTACCGGACTACTCGGGAGAGAGCAGTTCTTC	CASSTGLLGREQFF
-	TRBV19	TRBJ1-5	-	TGTGCCAGTAGGTCCTACAGGATTAGCAATCAGCCCCAGCATTTT	CASRSYRISNQPQHF
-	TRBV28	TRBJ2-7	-	TGTGCCAGCAGTCGTCCCCTTGGATCCAGCTACGAGCAGTACTTC	CASSRPLGSSYEQYF
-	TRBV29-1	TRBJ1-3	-	TGCAGCGTTGAAGATCCTGGGACGAGCTCTGGAAACACCATATATTTT	CSVEDPGTSSGNTIYF
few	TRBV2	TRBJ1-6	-	TGTGCCAGAGCCGCGACAGAAAATAATTCACCCCTCCACTTT	CARAATENNSPLHF
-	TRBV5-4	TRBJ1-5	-	TGTGCCAGCAGCTTGTTCGGGATGGGCAATCAGCCCCAGCATTTT	CASSLFGMGNQPQHF
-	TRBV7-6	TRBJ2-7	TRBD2	TGTGCCAGCAGCTCACATCTAGCGGGAGGTCGAATCTACGAGCAGTACTTC	CASSSHLAGGRIYEQYF
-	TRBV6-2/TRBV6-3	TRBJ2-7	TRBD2	TGTGCCAGCAGTTTGTGGCTAGCGGGAGCCTACTCCTACGAGCAGTACTTC	CASSLWLAGAYSYEQYF
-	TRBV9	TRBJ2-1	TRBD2	TGTGCCAGCAGCTCCTCCCTAGCGGCCTATAATGAGCAGTTCTTC	CASSSSLAAYNEQFF
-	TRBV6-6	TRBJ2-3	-	TGTGCCAGCATGTGGGACGAAGATACGCAGTATTTT	CASMWDEDTQYF
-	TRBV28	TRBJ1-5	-	TGTGCCAGCAGTACAGGGTATCAGCCCCAGCATTTT	CASSTGYQPQHF
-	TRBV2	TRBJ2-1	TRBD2	TGTGCCAGCAGTGAAATTTTGGGACTAGCGGGAGGGCCTCGGCAGTTCTTC	CASSEILGLAGGPRQFF
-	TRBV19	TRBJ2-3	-	TGTGCCAGTAGATGGGGCGCAGATACGCAGTATTTT	CASRWGADTQYF
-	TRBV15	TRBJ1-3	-	TGTGCCACCAGCAGAGATCGGGGGGGAAACACCATATATTTT	CATSRDRGGNTIYF
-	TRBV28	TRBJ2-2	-	TGTGCCAGCAGTTTAACGGGGGTAGACACCGGGGAGCTGTTTTTT	CASSLTGVDTGELFF
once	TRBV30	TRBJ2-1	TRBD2	TGTGCCTGGAGTGTACGGCGGGGGTTCAATGAGCAGTTCTTC	CAWSVRRGFNEQFF
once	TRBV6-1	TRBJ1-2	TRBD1	TGTGCCAGCAGACAGGGGGCTATAGTTGGCTACACCTTC	CASRQGAIVGYTF
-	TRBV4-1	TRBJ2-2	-	TGCGCCAGCAGCTTTTCAGGGACCGGGGAGCTGTTTTTT	CASSFSGTGELFF
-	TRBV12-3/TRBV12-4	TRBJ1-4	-	TGTGCCAGCAGTGTTGATACGTATGAAAAACTGTTTTTT	CASSVDTYEKLFF
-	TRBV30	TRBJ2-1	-	TGTGCCTGGAGCGTAGGGGGAGATGAGCAGTTCTTC	CAWSVGGDEQFF
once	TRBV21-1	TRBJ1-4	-	TGTGCCAGCAGCGTGGAGAGTACTAATGAAAAACTGTTTTTT	CASSVESTNEKLFF
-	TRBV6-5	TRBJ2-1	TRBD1	TGTGCCAGCAGCCCACAGGGGGCCGCCTACAATGAGCAGTTCTTC	CASSPQGAAYNEQFF
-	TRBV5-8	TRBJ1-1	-	TGTGCCAGCAGCTACTTGATGGGCGCTGAAGCTTTCTTT	CASSYLMGAEAFF
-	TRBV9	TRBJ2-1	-	TGTGCCAGCAGCGCCTGGACTCGGGATGAGCAGTTCTTC	CASSAWTRDEQFF
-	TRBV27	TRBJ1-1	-	TGTGCCAGCAGTTCCCTGGGGGCTGAAGCTTTCTTT	CASSSLGAEAFF
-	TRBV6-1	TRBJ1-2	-	TGTGCCAGCAGTGAATTTGCCGGCTACACCTTC	CASSEFAGYTF
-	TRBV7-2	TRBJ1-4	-	TGTGCCAGCAGCAACAGGGTTTCTAATGAAAAACTGTTTTTT	CASSNRVSNEKLFF
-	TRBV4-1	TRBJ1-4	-	TGCGCCAGCAGCCCCCAGGGAGCATTCGAAAAACTGTTTTTT	CASSPQGAFEKLFF
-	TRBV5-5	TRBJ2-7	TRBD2	TGTGCCAGCAGCGCGGGACTAGCGGGACGAAGCGACGAGCAGTACTTC	CASSAGLAGRSDEQYF
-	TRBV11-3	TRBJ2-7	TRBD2	TGTGCCAGCAGCTTAGGGCTAGCGGACGAGCAGTACTTC	CASSLGLADEQYF
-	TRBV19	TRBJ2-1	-	TGTGCCAGTAGTGGCCCCGAGGGTGAGCAGTTCTTC	CASSGPEGEQFF